This T cell receptor beta chain was profiled in a study of blood T cells in healthy people across ages. Study results and caveats: CMV status of donors was not determined, possibly confounding expanded clonotype changes.

Using a J-beta primer mix together with a sample-barcoded 5' primer, a second PCR was run for roughly 6 to 12 cycles. Paired-end reads containing CDR3 totaled no fewer than 2.5 million for each sample. TCRdb passed the 5' RACE reads through MiXCR, listing each CDR3 protein once. The repertoire consists of hundreds of thousands of distinct CDR3 sequences, with approximately 40% occurring once and the leading ten covering 25% to 35%. Every donor contributed around 10 milliliters of peripheral blood by blood draw. This clonotype appeared once. Its antigen is not known. The source is an elderly man in good health. Material: blood.

Written as DNA, the CDR3 is TGTGCCACCAGTGATGGGGTCCAAAATGAGCAGTTCTTC. Amino acids: CATSDGVQNEQFF. The genes are TRBV24-1 and TRBJ2-1; no reliable D call. The CDR3 runs to 13 residues. Trimming took off 3 bases at V and 7 bases at J, with 9 bases between the two ends. Germline-derived CDR1 and CDR2 are KGHDR and SFDVKD.